This TCR beta chain was recovered during a study of cytomegalovirus exposure and HLA in healthy donors (dated by TCRdb to 2016 to 2017). Background for the entire study: An earlier analysis of some 550 of the donors reported roughly 270 Gb of sequence data and 120 million or so unique TCR beta sequences from about 179 million T cells. On average, around 240,000 unique TCR beta nucleotide sequences were sequenced per donor among roughly 430 genotyped donors of the cohort, with 15% to 20% of those sequences being non-productive. An early release covering about 600 HLA-typed donors comprised approximately 300 gigabases of sequencing data and approximately 80 million unique TCR sequences. An earlier analysis of several hundred of the donors applied high-throughput TCR beta sequencing to assess whether each TCR beta V gene segment acted as functional or pseudogenic. The T cell repertoires of 550 to 850 subjects were profiled by immunosequencing and related to cytomegalovirus serostatus. The number of donors typed differed by locus, with about 629-630 for A, B, C, DRB1 and DQB1, about 500 for DQA1, 600 to 610 for DPA1, and around 430 for DPB1. Rather than using new phenotypic data, the later analysis identified candidate immune exposures from TCR beta sequences and from how often those sequences occurred across donors. To study patterns of TCR occurrence, a later analysis re-analyzed previously published TCR beta repertoires from hundreds of donors and added high-resolution HLA genotyping. Along with the 666-subject first cohort, a separate validation cohort of over a hundred different subjects was used. Every repertoire in the discovery cohort had been generated on one and the same sequencing platform. To predict cytomegalovirus infection status, the study brought together high-throughput TCR immunosequencing, statistical association of individual TCRs with disease status, and machine learning. Donor age, sex, ethnicity and CMV serostatus were collected together with the repertoire data. Of the 350 to 400 genotyped donors, about 80% fell in the genetic ancestry cluster associated with self-reported Caucasian donors. A later genetic analysis used genome-wide SNP genotypes for about 60% of the roughly 700 donors, treating that subset as a discovery cohort. Class I and class II HLA loci were covered by the typing at four-digit resolution. The study was designed to test whether signatures of past pathogen exposure could be identified by cataloging public T cell receptors. About 5 DR-DQ haplotypes were handled as single units for association and clustering, since linkage in the cohort was strong.

CDR1 and CDR2 are read off the germline V gene as ENHRY and SYGVKD. V is cut by 11 bases and J by 0 bases, and the space between the germline ends is 17 bases. The CDR3 contains 14 residues, cysteine and phenylalanine counted. Just CDR3 DNA is preserved here, 42 bases in frame from base 1. The receptor library was made with the immunoSEQ multiplex PCR assay. For the multiplex PCR, a mixture combining 60 forward primers for TCR Vbeta segments and 13 reverse primers for TCR Jbeta segments was used. Amplification of the CDR3 region of rearranged TCR beta genes was performed with a multiplex PCR assay on genomic DNA. The amplified TCR beta libraries were sequenced on the Illumina HiSeq System as 87-base-pair reads. On the authors' methods: A later analysis counted some 80 million unique TCR beta chains across the 550 to 750 repertoires, and some 11 million of these chains were shared by at least two donors. To remove PCR and sequencing errors, raw reads were error-corrected and collapsed into unique sequences using a nearest-neighbor algorithm that merged closely related sequences. CDR3 sequences were aligned to IMGT reference sequences to assign V, D and J gene segments. For a sequence to be retained, a match of at least six nucleotides was required to both a V gene segment and a J gene segment. Rearrangements were called productive when the CDR3 lacked stop codons and stayed in frame with V and J; all others were non-productive. Following IMGT convention, CDR3 was defined as the stretch from the second conserved V-encoded cysteine up to the conserved J-encoded phenylalanine. Sequences without an unambiguous match to a single V gene segment were excluded from the earlier analysis of 450 to 650 of the donors. An earlier analysis of around 600 of the donors classified V segments as functional when productive rearrangements were above 56.7% and as segregating when the standard deviation between donors was above 5%. To diagnose cytomegalovirus status from the catalog of TCR beta chain sequences, a statistical classification framework was built. V and J gene assignment, in a later analysis, came from comparing TCR nucleotide sequences with IMGT/GENE-DB human TR gene sequences. Using the TCRdist pipeline, a later analysis assigned CDR3 sequences along with most-parsimonious VDJ recombination scenarios. In a later analysis, each TCR beta chain was defined by its CDR3 amino acid sequence together with its V-gene family, and reads without a unique V-gene family were excluded. As a way to deal with suspected cross-contamination and a sequencing artifact, a later analysis dropped approximately 570 nucleotide sequences that were highly shared and had low generation probability. For each public chain, a later analysis derived a clonal expansion index from normalized ranks of inferred template counts within each repertoire. In a later analysis, generation probabilities were computed with a VDJ recombination model fitted to out-of-frame rearrangements, and the resulting probabilities were checked against IGoR. Hypergeometric tests were used in a later analysis to score TCR-TCR, TCR-HLA and TCR-CMV co-occurrence, with a repertoire-size bias correction applied to the TCR pairs. False discovery rates were estimated in a later analysis by permuting HLA or CMV assignments 20 times. A later analysis grouped co-occurring TCRs with DBSCAN, adding TCRdist sequence similarity when clustering within HLA-allele-positive subsets. Repertoires with fewer than 30,000 or more than 120,000 public chains were left out of co-occurrence clustering, as were about 5 repertoires with anomalous nucleotide sharing. Sourced from immuneACCESS, this table was stored by TCRdb with only in-frame sequences that have V and J called. A share of the clones is absent; for the studies checked, an unresolved V gene accounts for under half, and the remainder has no known explanation. V and J calls and clone size are copied from that table; D and trimming were computed from the DNA. The sample profile shows around 87,000 clones; 81% of them were found once. The ten most abundant clones make up approximately 1.3% of the sample.

In total, roughly 670 healthy bone marrow donors made up the cohort. At the time of sampling, every cohort member was nominally healthy, though immune exposures that went unrecorded were likely present. The donor tested CMV seropositive, placing the donor among the 289 seropositive members of the cohort. Each donor provided a peripheral blood sample, and peripheral blood mononuclear cells were used for TCR beta sequencing. Genomic DNA was extracted from the blood cell samples with the Qiagen DNeasy Blood Extraction Kit. In the case of this clone: Its binding antigen is unknown. No base quality values were provided; no much bigger clone lies one nucleotide off.

General study outcomes and caveats: In an earlier analysis of several hundred of the donors, most TCR beta V segments were observed in productive rearrangements about 87% or about 30% of the time, broadly matching IMGT annotations. Because some donors lacked HLA typing at each locus, the association tests relied only on the typed subset. The classifier was reported to diagnose cytomegalovirus status with high specificity and sensitivity in both the original cohort and the validation cohort. An association between a missense DCLRE1C variant and V-gene and J-gene trimming of TCR beta chains was found in a later genetic analysis and replicated in an independent cohort. Presence/absence analyses assumed roughly uniform sequencing depth across donors, an assumption that may not hold. Across donors, most TCR sequences were observed very rarely, whereas some public TCRs were present in many individuals. Compared with the roughly 600-donor mean, donors in an Asian-associated ancestry cluster had fewer N-insertions in productive TCRs, according to a later genetic analysis. It was suggested by the authors that the approach could potentially be generalized to other disease states and immunological phenotypes. In a later analysis, most CMV-associated TCR beta chains were found to appear HLA-restricted, with HLA associations seemingly driven largely by CMV exposure. Immune exposure information for the cohort was limited to CMV serostatus. In a later analysis, HLA-associated TCR beta chains showed more clonal expansion and lower generation probabilities than non-associated chains that were equally common. The sequencing pipeline was judged likely to have produced a cluster of highly shared sequence variants as a technical artifact. In a later analysis, 16,951 TCR beta sequences were associated with specific HLA alleles at a false discovery rate of 0.05. Seventeen rarely observed V segments, including chromosome 9 orphons, were excluded from the earlier analysis of several hundred of the donors because counts were too low. The cohort was sequenced for TCR beta chains only, and without alpha or paired-chain data the features that could be detected were limited. The study listed 150 to 200 TCR beta chains as associated with cytomegalovirus. Several of the top co-occurrence clusters appeared to be linked to parvovirus B19, influenza, CMV and Epstein-Barr virus, according to a later analysis. When HLA alleles, especially DR and DQ, strongly co-occurred, TCR associations were difficult to assign to individual alleles. In a later analysis, TCR association rates were found to vary across HLA loci, with the most associated TCRs seen for DRB1 alleles and the fewest for HLA-C alleles. Because the 87-base-pair reads could not distinguish some IMGT-functional V segments, including TRBV6-2 and TRBV6-3, those segments were excluded. In vitro tests confirmed that three of the cytomegalovirus-associated TCR beta chains recognize cytomegalovirus antigens. A further reported finding was that TCR beta sequences accurately predicted the HLA-A and HLA-B alleles for most subjects in the first cohort. Correlated functional status among segregating V segments might be attributable to linkage disequilibrium, but an unknown experimental factor could not be ruled out.

Source material: PBMCs. The receptor was isolated from a girl between 2 and 10 years old in good health and CMV-seropositive. The sequence joins TRBV10-3 to TRBJ2-7; TRBD2 is possibly the D segment (5 matching bases). This receptor carries the CDR3 CAVSRGRDSYEQYF. The DNA sequence is as follows: TGTGCCGTAAGCCGTGGACGGGACTCCTACGAGCAGTACTTC.